This TCR beta chain emerged from a study of CD8+ T cells in alopecia areata. Study-wide context: The tofacitinib course ran for 6 to 18 months and was followed by 6 months off drug.

Study outcomes and limitations: Scalp lesions, especially in alopecia totalis/universalis, had higher clonality than normal scalp. Mice showed TCR sharing more clearly than patients did, possibly owing to HLA.

PBMCs, the starting material, were the source of sorted CD4+ and CD8+ T cells. Extraction and reverse transcription of RNA yielded cDNA as the sequencing template. Sequencing used immunoSEQ multiplex PCR; TCRdb keeps in-frame clones, though not all of them. The table records about 130,000 clones, around 50% of them present only once. Points on this clone: No antigen is known for it.

This specimen was CD4+ T cells sorted from blood, taken at week 0. This sequence originates from a human donor with alopecia areata.

CDR3 protein: CASSLGRPDTQYF. The CDR3 coding sequence is TGTGCCAGCAGCTTAGGGCGGCCAGATACGCAGTATTTT. This chain connects TRBV7-2 to TRBJ2-3; D is unresolved. V lost 1 base to trimming and J lost 4 bases, with 6 bases between them. The CDR3 runs 13 residues. CDR1 SGHTA and CDR2 FQGNSA come from the germline V gene. Full variable domain (missing parts from reference TRBV7-2 and TRBJ2-3): GAGVSQSPSNKVTEKGKDVELRCDPISGHTALYWYRQSLGQGLEFLIYFQGNSAPDKSGLPSDRFSAERTGGSVSTLTIQRTQQEDSAVYLCASSLGRPDTQYFGPGTRLTVL.